In this sample, the clone carrying this TCR beta chain turned up many times. Antigen: not known. Library preparation (for TCRbeta) was performed with unique molecular identifiers. Using its own MiXCR run on the PCR reads, TCRdb lists one record per CDR3 protein. The sample lists 350,000 to 500,000 distinct CDR3 sequences, over 40% occurring once. The sample originates from a study of T-cell reconstitution after alpha-beta-depleted transplantation in children. Study findings and constraints: By about two months after transplant, alpha-beta T cells reportedly arose from several hundred graft clones that had expanded. One year post-transplant, T-cell counts and diversity were largely derived from T cells produced anew. After transplant, high TCRbeta diversity at day 60 in some patients arose from surviving recipient T cells and thymic progenitors.

This CDR3 is 15 amino acids long. CDR1 is SGHRS and CDR2 is YFSETQ in the germline V gene. With V trimmed by 7 bases and J by 6 bases, 9 bases remained unmatched. Sample: PBMCs, taken before TCRalphabeta/CD19-depleted stem cell transplant. The chain recombines TRBV5-1 with TRBJ2-1; 11 bases line up with TRBD1. The clonotype comes from a girl aged 2 to 10 with aplastic anemia, due to receive a stem cell transplant. The CDR3 region has the DNA TGCGCCAGCCGACGAACTGGACAGGGGGCCAATGAGCAGTTCTTC. Its translation: CASRRTGQGANEQFF.